This T cell receptor (beta chain) was documented in a study of blood T cell repertoires in COVID-19 (dated by TCRdb to about 2020). Context from the whole study: The collaborator samples originated in the United States, Italy and Spain and spanned the acute and convalescent phases of COVID-19. The material from the prospective study consisted of cDNA or gDNA derived from T cells, B-cell-depleted T cells, or PBMCs. Subjects who had been exposed to COVID-19, were actively infected with it, or had recovered from it provided the deeply sampled blood TCRbeta repertoires that made up the dataset. A freely available public database, intended as a resource for researchers studying the immune response to SARS-CoV-2, is where the repertoires were released. The samples were drawn from two sources: the first 160 participants of the ongoing ImmuneRACE study, and 1,000 to 1,500 subjects contributed by 6 global collaborators. A de-identified subject ID, COVID-19 status, age in years and sex were almost always included in the sample metadata. Where HLA class I and class II types were available, the types were taken from metadata supplied by the sample provider, not from assay-based typing. The study at large found these results: How much clinical and demographic metadata was included differed by source and by participant, and the metadata was provided uncurated.

TCRbeta CDR3 regions were amplified from genomic DNA using the immunoSEQ Assay, a bias-controlled multiplex PCR. The published analysis was carried out like this. The number of nucleated cells in each sample was estimated by amplification of reference gene primers within the assay. To quantify the absolute abundance of each unique TCRbeta CDR3 rearrangement, sequence reads were collapsed and filtered. For each sample, productive Simpson clonality was calculated as the square root of Simpson's diversity index over productive rearrangements. In its TCRdb copy, this immuneACCESS table keeps in-frame sequences only and misses some clones. Where compared with another copy, unresolved V genes explain less than half of these, and the others have no known cause. D and trimming were read from the DNA, whereas the V and J calls and clone size are those reported in that table. Here the sample has a few hundred thousand clones; more than 80% occur a single time. Around 9.2% of the sample goes to the ten largest clones.

Enrolling through a virtual design, the prospective study's participants ranged in age from roughly 18 to 95 years and lived across 24 United States geographic areas. Cohort assignment in the prospective study relied on participant-reported clinical history from a screening survey and a study questionnaire. For ImmuneRACE Cohort 3, a participant was defined as recovered based on two consecutive negative NP/OP PCR tests, clearance by a healthcare professional, or resolution of symptoms. In the prospective study, mobile phlebotomists collected whole blood, serum and a nasopharyngeal or oropharyngeal swab from each participant. Participants in the prospective study had the option to provide additional blood draws and questionnaires over an approximately 2-month period. Before DNA extraction, prospective study blood samples were shipped either frozen or at room temperature. In this sample, this clone turned up once. Its binding antigen is unknown. No clone much larger than this one lies a single base away; base qualities are absent.

The germline V gene supplies CDR1 SGHRS and CDR2 YFSETQ. The CDR3 measures 15 amino acids from cysteine to phenylalanine. The kept DNA is CDR3 alone, 45 bases in frame from the first base. V is shortened by 4 bases, J by 2 bases, and the region joining them spans 15 bases. The rearrangement combines TRBV5-1 with TRBJ1-1, with TRBD1 perhaps the D gene, on 6 matching bases. The clonotype was recovered from a man in his forties who had recovered from COVID-19. The material sequenced was PBMCs or T cells enriched from blood (not recorded which). The nucleotide sequence is TGCGCCAGCAGCCGGGGACACCAGCTAAACACTGAAGCTTTCTTT. It is translated as CASSRGHQLNTEAFF.